This entry is about one T cell receptor (beta chain). The target of this receptor is not known. It has no much larger one-base neighbor in the sample; base qualities were not kept. Patients with a history of autoimmune disease or receiving systemic immunosuppression were excluded from the trial. Peripheral blood for TCR sequencing was collected from all dose cohorts at baseline, on cycle 4 day 1, and on cycle 7 day 1. The samples were drawn from a first-in-human, open-label, multicenter phase I dose-escalation trial of ivuxolimab. Adults with locally advanced or metastatic melanoma, renal cell carcinoma, hepatocellular carcinoma or head and neck squamous cell carcinoma were enrolled in the trial. Before TCR sequencing, CD4+ T cells and CD8+ T cells were sorted from peripheral blood as separate populations. The CDR3 runs 16 residues from the cysteine to the phenylalanine. Left in the record is the CDR3 DNA by itself, 48 bases read in frame from the first base. Per the germline V gene, SGHTA is the CDR1 and FQGNSA is the CDR2. Relative to germline, V is 1 base shorter and J is 1 base shorter, with 10 bases between their ends.

This specimen comes from a study of OX40 agonist ivuxolimab in advanced cancers. Study-wide context: Ivuxolimab, which targeted the costimulatory receptor OX40 (CD134), was an agonistic, fully human IgG2 monoclonal antibody. Of the approximately 53 patients in dose escalation, about 20 had hepatocellular carcinoma, some 15 had melanoma, 9 had renal cell carcinoma and 9 had head and neck cancer. The paper covers the monotherapy dose-escalation part of the phase I ivuxolimab trial, which included N of about 50 patients. Peripheral TCRbeta sequencing was intended to test whether TCR sequence diversity was altered and clonal T-cell expansion was caused by ivuxolimab. Prior anti-PD-1, anti-PD-L1 or anti-CTLA-4 therapy was permitted, and roughly two fifths of dose-escalation patients had received checkpoint inhibitors. Partial responses occurred in three dose-escalation patients: two with cutaneous melanoma and one with hepatocellular carcinoma. Intravenous ivuxolimab was administered to patients every 2 weeks at six dose levels: 0.01, 0.1, 0.3, 1.5, 3 and 10 mg/kg. In the dose-escalation cohort, 75% to 90% of patients were male, and the mean age was 60 years with a range of roughly 20 to 79. Beyond this particular receptor, the publication reports: Low levels of normalized T-cell clonal expansion were also seen in some nonresponding patients. Partial responders in the 0.1-3.0 mg/kg groups had among the lowest normalized peripheral clonal expansion, especially among CD8+ T cells. At doses of 0.1 to 3.0 mg/kg, clonal expansion of both CD4+ and CD8+ T cells in blood was seen between baseline and week 6. The antigen specificity of the peripheral T cells that underwent clonal expansion was not determined. After ivuxolimab, CD8+ T cells had more expanded clones than CD4+ T cells on average.

To sequence the TCRbeta CDR3 region, genomic DNA was isolated from the sorted cells. The immunoSEQ Assay was used for sequencing of TCRbeta CDR3 regions. TCRdb re-hosts the immuneACCESS table, in-frame sequences only. Its copies lack some clones; in the studies checked, an unresolved V gene accounts for under half of them, and the cause for the rest is not known. For this sample there are under 25,000 clones; around 81% appear just once. The ten top clones hold approximately 3.9% of the sample. The chain couples TRBV7-2 to TRBJ2-2, with a tentative D gene TRBD2 over 6 matching bases. This clonotype was obtained from an adult with an advanced solid tumor such as melanoma, head and neck, liver or kidney cancer. The sequenced sample was CD4+ or CD8+ T cells sorted from blood, obtained in a trial of the OX40 agonist ivuxolimab. The CDR3 protein sequence reads: CASSLVGRGNTGELFF. The nucleotide sequence reads TGTGCCAGCAGCTTAGTTGGGCGGGGGAACACCGGGGAGCTGTTTTTT.